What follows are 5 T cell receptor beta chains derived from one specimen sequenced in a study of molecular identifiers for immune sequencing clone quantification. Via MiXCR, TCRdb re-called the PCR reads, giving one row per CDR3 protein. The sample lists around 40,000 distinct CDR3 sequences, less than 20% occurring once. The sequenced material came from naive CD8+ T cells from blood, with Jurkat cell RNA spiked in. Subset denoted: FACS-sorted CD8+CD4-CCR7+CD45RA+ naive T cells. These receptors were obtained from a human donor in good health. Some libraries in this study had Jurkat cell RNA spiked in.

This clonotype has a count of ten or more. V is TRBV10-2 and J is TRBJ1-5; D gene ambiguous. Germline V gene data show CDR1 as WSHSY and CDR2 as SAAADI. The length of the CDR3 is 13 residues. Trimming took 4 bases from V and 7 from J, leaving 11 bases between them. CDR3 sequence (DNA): TGCGCCAGCAGTGCAGGAGGGCGGCAGCCCCAGCATTTT. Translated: CASSAGGRQPQHF.

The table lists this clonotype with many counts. The CDR3 DNA is TGTGCCAGCAGCTCCGGGGGGCTCATGAACACTGAAGCTTTCTTT. It translates to CASSSGGLMNTEAFF. The J gene is TRBJ1-1, the V gene TRBV7-9, with a possible D match to TRBD1 (6 bases). CDR3 length: 15 amino acids. Between the trimmed V and J ends, which lost 4 bases and 0 bases, there was a span of 12 bases. CDR1 and CDR2 from the germline V gene are SEHNR and FQNEAQ (reference sequence). The full variable domain, in which reference TRBV7-9 and TRBJ1-1 provide the parts outside the CDR3, is DTGVSQNPRHKITKRGQNVTFRCDPISEHNRLYWYRQTLGQGPEFLTYFQNEAQLEKSRLLSDRFSAERPKGSFSTLEIQRTEQGDSAMYLCASSSGGLMNTEAFFGQGTRLTVV.

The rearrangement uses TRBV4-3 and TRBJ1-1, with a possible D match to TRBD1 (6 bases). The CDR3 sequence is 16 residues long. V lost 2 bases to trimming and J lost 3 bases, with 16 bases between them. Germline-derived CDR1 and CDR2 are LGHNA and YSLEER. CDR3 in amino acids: CASSQHFQGLYTEAFF. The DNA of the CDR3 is TGCGCCAGCAGCCAACATTTTCAGGGGCTGTACACTGAAGCTTTCTTT.

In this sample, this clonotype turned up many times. The CDR3 bases are TGTGCCAGTAGTGTAGGACAGGGCCGAATTTACGAGCAGTACTTC. It encodes CASSVGQGRIYEQYF. The chain has TRBV19 and TRBJ2-7, with TRBD1 matching over 8 bases. V lost 5 bases, J lost 4 bases, and 10 bases stayed unmatched. Looked up from germline, CDR1 is LNHDA and CDR2 is SQIVND (reference sequence). The CDR3 is 15 residues long.

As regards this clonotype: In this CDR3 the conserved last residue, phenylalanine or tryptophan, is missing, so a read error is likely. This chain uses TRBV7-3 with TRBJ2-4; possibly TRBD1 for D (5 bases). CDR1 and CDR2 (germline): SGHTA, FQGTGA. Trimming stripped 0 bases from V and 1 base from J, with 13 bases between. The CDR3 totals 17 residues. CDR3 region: CASSLTGRRSAKNIQYL. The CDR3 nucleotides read TGTGCCAGCAGCTTAACGGGGCGGAGAAGTGCCAAAAACATTCAGTACCTC.